This T cell receptor (beta chain) was observed in a study of human T cells and chemical hapten exposure. Study at large: A mostly female patient group had alopecia areata, totalis or universalis.

The CDR3 covers 18 residues. Germline CDR1 and CDR2: MNHEY and SVGEGT. The V gene lost 4 bases and the J gene lost 0 bases, with 19 bases spanning the gap. Concerning this clonotype: The antigen is not known.

Findings of the study overall: TCRs at a frequency above 1 in 1000 stayed unchanged with DPC sensitization.

TCRdb reanalysed the RACE reads using MiXCR and keeps one entry per CDR3 protein. Seen here are 75,000 to 100,000 distinct CDR3 sequences, about 9.3% observed once, and the top ten hold 2% to 2.5%. Time point given: patch test 2, 6 weeks after DPC sensitization. As to treatment: therapeutic diphenylcyclopropenone sensitization with weekly scalp DPC. Blood was collected ahead of every patch test applied. The total RNA was obtained from whole blood that was not fractionated. The specimen comprised whole blood, sampled in connection with sensitization to the hapten diphenylcyclopropenone (DPC). J is TRBJ2-1 and V is TRBV6-2 or TRBV6-3, with D unresolved. The sequence was collected from a woman in her 40s with alopecia areata. Some clones in this sample may be carry-over from other donors' samples. CDR3 in amino acids: CASSFPRGSASSYNEQFF. For the CDR3, the DNA is TGTGCCAGCAGTTTCCCCCGAGGATCGGCGAGCTCCTACAATGAGCAGTTCTTC.